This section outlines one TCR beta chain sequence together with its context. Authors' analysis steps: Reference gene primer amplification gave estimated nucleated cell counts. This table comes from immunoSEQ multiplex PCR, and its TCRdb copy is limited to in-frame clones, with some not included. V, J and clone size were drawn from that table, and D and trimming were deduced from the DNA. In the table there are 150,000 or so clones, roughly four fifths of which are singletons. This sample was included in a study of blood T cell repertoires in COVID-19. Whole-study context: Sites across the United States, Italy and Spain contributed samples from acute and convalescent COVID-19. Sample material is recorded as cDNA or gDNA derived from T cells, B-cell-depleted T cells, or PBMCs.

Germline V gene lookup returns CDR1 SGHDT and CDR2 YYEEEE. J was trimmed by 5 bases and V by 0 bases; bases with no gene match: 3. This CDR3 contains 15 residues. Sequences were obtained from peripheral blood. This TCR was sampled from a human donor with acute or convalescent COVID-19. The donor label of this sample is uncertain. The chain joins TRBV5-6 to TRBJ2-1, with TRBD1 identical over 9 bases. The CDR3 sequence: CASSLGDRANNEQFF. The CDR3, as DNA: TGTGCCAGCAGCTTGGGGGACAGGGCTAACAATGAGCAGTTCTTC.